The next 27 T cell receptor beta chains were all read from a single sample in a study of CD8 T cells in ankylosing spondylitis. A single record per CDR3 protein comes from TCRdb applying MiXCR to the 5' RACE reads. The profile covers 250,000 to 350,000 distinct CDR3 sequences, with less than 9.5% appearing a single time and less than 15% taken by the ten largest. Regarding the study as a whole: What appeared characteristic of ankylosing spondylitis blood was a TCR beta motif of about eight highly homologous variants.

No antigens are known for them. The sequencing sample was made of blood, either unsorted or a sorted T cell fraction (not recorded which). The receptors here all came from a male donor with ankylosing spondylitis.

V and J are TRBV28 and TRBJ2-5, with 8 bases lining up with TRBD2. The germline CDR1 and CDR2 sequences are MDHEN and SYDVKM. V was pared by 4 bases and J by 2 bases, with 9 bases of the junction left unmatched. The length of the CDR3 is 16 residues. CDR3 residues: CASSSLTSGPQETQYF. The CDR3 DNA reads as TGTGCCAGCAGTTCCCTTACTAGCGGACCTCAAGAGACCCAGTACTTC.

This clonotype has at least ten counts. J is TRBJ2-1 and V is TRBV20-1; 9 nucleotides match TRBD2. V lost 6 bases, J lost 0 bases, and 6 bases stayed unmatched. CDR3 size: 15 residues. CDR1 and CDR2 from the germline V gene are DFQATT and SNEGSKA (reference sequence). CDR3 loop: CSAVLAGASYNEQFF. The DNA of the CDR3 is TGCAGTGCCGTGTTAGCGGGAGCCTCCTACAATGAGCAGTTCTTC.

This clonotype was found many times. The V and J genes are TRBV18 and TRBJ2-3, with D perhaps assigned TRBD1 or TRBD2 (6 bases each). Germline V lookup: CDR1 KGHSH, CDR2 LQKENI. This CDR3 is built from 15 residues. V dropped 1 base and J dropped 5 bases, with 13 bases sitting between them. The CDR3 region is CASSPLRGEQDTQYF. CDR3 nucleotides: TGTGCCAGCTCACCACTGAGGGGGGAACAAGATACGCAGTATTTT.

Written as DNA, the CDR3 is TGCGCCAGCAGCCTTTCGTCGCTGGATACGCAGTATTTT. Residues: CASSLSSLDTQYF. V is TRBV5-1 and J is TRBJ2-3; the D is unclear. Germline CDR1 SGHRS, CDR2 YFSETQ. CDR3 length equals 13 residues. The V and J ends lost 4 bases and 6 bases respectively, with 12 bases between them.

This clonotype was observed many times. The gene calls are TRBV29-1 and TRBJ2-1; D perhaps matches TRBD1 (6 bases). Looked up from germline, CDR1 is SQVTM and CDR2 is ANQGSEA. The CDR3 has 18 amino acids. The germline V and J ends were trimmed by 6 bases and 1 base, with 25 bases remaining between them. CDR3 bases: TGCAGCGTCGAAACCGTAAATGGACAGAAGGGATCCTACAATGAGCAGTTCTTC. As protein: CSVETVNGQKGSYNEQFF.

This clonotype was recorded many times. This chain uses TRBV28 with TRBJ1-4; 9 bases line up with TRBD1. Germline-derived CDR1 and CDR2 are MDHEN and SYDVKM. J gave up 8 bases and V 5 bases, and 15 bases lay outside the gene matches. CDR3 length: 17 residues. DNA for the CDR3: TGTGCCAGCAGTCTAGGGGCCGGGACAGGGTTAGTCGAAAAACTGTTTTTT. It codes for CASSLGAGTGLVEKLFF.

J is TRBJ2-7 and V is TRBV6-2 or TRBV6-3, with D perhaps TRBD2 (6 bases). The CDR3 is 12 residues long. Germline assignment: CDR1 MNHEY and CDR2 SVGEGT. V was pared by 10 bases and J by 3 bases, with 13 bases between. The CDR3 DNA follows: TGTGCCACAACGTGGGGGGACTACGAGCAGTACTTC. It yields the protein CATTWGDYEQYF.

V is TRBV27 and J is TRBJ2-7; no firm D call. CDR1 is MNHEY and CDR2 is SMNVEV in the germline V gene (reference sequence). Between the trimmed V and J ends, which lost 1 base and 4 bases, there was a span of 14 bases. The CDR3 has 15 amino acids. The CDR3 region is CASSLFGFSQYEQYF. Written as DNA, the CDR3 is TGTGCCAGCAGTTTATTCGGGTTTTCGCAGTACGAGCAGTACTTC.

This clonotype was counted only a few times. This chain connects TRBV6-1 to TRBJ1-6, with no clear D. V was shortened by 0 bases and J by 10 bases, with 7 bases between the two germline ends. The CDR3 totals 13 residues. CDR1 and CDR2 (germline): MNHNS, SASEGT. The CDR3, as DNA: TGTGCCAGCAGTGAAGCGCGGAAGTCACCCCTCCACTTT. This sequence encodes CASSEARKSPLHF.

The chain combines TRBV29-1 with TRBJ2-1; 10 bases match TRBD2. There are 15 residues in the CDR3. V was clipped by 7 bases and J by 5 bases; unmatched bases: 11. The germline CDR1 and CDR2 sequences are SQVTM and ANQGSEA. The CDR3 DNA is TGCAGCGCCCCCCCCCCTAGCGGGGGAGACAATGAGCAGTTCTTC. Protein sequence: CSAPPPSGGDNEQFF.

This chain connects TRBV7-2 to TRBJ2-3; tentatively, D is TRBD2 (5 bases). Trimming shortened V by 9 bases and J by 0 bases, and 13 bases separated the two germline ends. The CDR3 is 14 amino acids. CDR1 is SGHTA and CDR2 is FQGNSA in the germline V gene. In DNA form, the CDR3 reads TGTGCCAGTTCCCCGGGGTCTAGCACAGATACGCAGTATTTT. It yields the protein CASSPGSSTDTQYF.

Ten or more counts support this clonotype. The rearrangement uses TRBV29-1 and TRBJ2-2, with 9 positions matching TRBD2. The germline V gene has CDR1 SQVTM and CDR2 ANQGSEA. The CDR3 is made up of 13 amino acids. Trimming cost V 5 bases and J 7 bases; bases outside gene matches: 5. The CDR3 here is CSVLLAGVGELFF. DNA of the CDR3: TGCAGCGTTCTCTTAGCGGGAGTCGGGGAGCTGTTTTTT.

The V gene is TRBV10-3, the J gene TRBJ2-7, with D possibly being TRBD1 (6 bases). Trimming pared 5 bases from V and 2 bases from J, leaving 10 bases between. Germline CDR1 reads ENHRY; CDR2 reads SYGVKD. This CDR3 is 13 amino acids long. The chain's CDR3 is CAISHRDAYEQYF. In nucleotides, the CDR3 is TGTGCCATCAGTCACAGGGATGCCTACGAGCAGTACTTC.

This clonotype has only one observation. The gene calls are TRBV6-1 and TRBJ2-3; D possibly matches TRBD1 or TRBD2 (6 bases each). V was trimmed by 6 bases and J by 2 bases, leaving 15 bases between them. The CDR3 length is 15 residues. From germline, CDR1 is MNHNS and CDR2 SASEGT. The CDR3 here is CASREGGSATDTQYF. For the CDR3, the DNA is TGTGCCAGCAGGGAGGGGGGCTCAGCCACAGATACGCAGTATTTT.

The rearrangement links TRBV7-9 to TRBJ2-2, with D unresolved. V lost 7 bases to trimming and J lost 0 bases, with 12 bases between them. The length of the CDR3 is 15 residues. The germline V gene encodes CDR1 SEHNR and CDR2 FQNEAQ (reference sequence). The CDR3 spells CASTPGAANTGELFF. The DNA for the CDR3 is TGTGCCAGCACTCCCGGTGCTGCGAACACCGGGGAGCTGTTTTTT.

The gene calls are TRBV28 and TRBJ2-7; D is unresolved. There are 14 residues in the CDR3. Germline V gene sequence: CDR1 MDHEN, CDR2 SYDVKM. With 1 base removed from V and 2 bases from J, the gap between germline ends came to 9 bases. CDR3: CASSLSGYTYEQYF. CDR3 sequence (DNA): TGTGCCAGCAGTTTATCCGGATATACCTACGAGCAGTACTTC.

This clonotype was found a few times. J is TRBJ2-7 and V is TRBV6-5, with a tentative D call TRBD1 (5 bases). The V end lost 0 bases, the J end lost 0 bases, and 21 bases lay between the germline ends. The CDR3 is 19 amino acids. CDR1 is MNHEY, CDR2 SVGAGI, per germline. The CDR3 DNA follows: TGTGCCAGCAGTTACTCGATTTTGAAAAGACAGCCCTACTCCTACGAGCAGTACTTC. Its translation: CASSYSILKRQPYSYEQYF.

The table lists this clonotype with a few counts. The CDR3 here is CASTPYGGRGSNQPQHF. As DNA, the CDR3 is TGTGCCAGTACTCCCTATGGTGGCAGAGGGAGCAATCAGCCCCAGCATTTT. The rearrangement uses TRBV19 and TRBJ1-5; D gene ambiguous. The CDR3 runs 17 residues. The V gene lost 7 bases and the J gene lost 1 base, with 20 bases spanning the gap. In germline, CDR1 is LNHDA, CDR2 SQIVND (reference sequence).

This clonotype was detected ten times or more. The DNA for the CDR3 is TGCAGTGCTAGATCCGGGTGGTTGGATAATTCACCCCTCCACTTT. This codes for CSARSGWLDNSPLHF. This chain uses TRBV20-1 with TRBJ1-6, with D uncertain. The ends were cut back, 2 bases at V and 5 bases at J, with 13 bases in the middle. The germline gives CDR1 DFQATT, CDR2 SNEGSKA (reference sequence). CDR3 length: 15 amino acids.

This clonotype was counted a few times. The chain links TRBV28 to TRBJ2-7; perhaps TRBD1 as D (6 bases). The CDR3 runs to 14 residues. V dropped 5 bases and J dropped 7 bases, with 18 bases sitting between them. Per the germline V gene, CDR1 is MDHEN and CDR2 is SYDVKM. As DNA, the CDR3 is TGTGCCAGCAGTACCGGGACACCAAGTTGGGAGCAGTACTTC. It codes for CASSTGTPSWEQYF. Based on the CDR3 plus reference TRBV28 and TRBJ2-7, the full variable domain is DVKVTQSSRYLVKRTGEKVFLECVQDMDHENMFWYRQDPGLGLRLIYFSYDVKMKEKGDIPEGYSVSREKKERFSLILESASTNQTSMYLCASSTGTPSWEQYFGPGTRLTVT.

This clonotype has ten or more counts. The chain couples TRBV20-1 to TRBJ1-2; tentatively, D is TRBD1 (6 bases). The V and J ends lost 5 bases and 4 bases respectively, with 14 bases between them. The CDR3 is made up of 13 amino acids. The V gene's germline CDR1 is DFQATT and CDR2 SNEGSKA (reference sequence). The CDR3 spells CSAELTGSYGYTF. CDR3 coding DNA: TGCAGTGCTGAACTTACAGGGAGCTATGGCTACACCTTC.

In its sample, this clonotype was seen a few times. The rearrangement joins TRBV15 to TRBJ2-2; D remains unclear. Per germline, CDR1 LNHNV and CDR2 YYDKDF (reference sequence). V was shortened by 1 base and J by 1 base, with 4 bases between the two germline ends. This CDR3 is 14 amino acids long. CDR3 bases: TGTGCCACCAGCAGAGCCCAGAACACCGGGGAGCTGTTTTTT. Residues: CATSRAQNTGELFF. The variable domain in full, completed from reference TRBV15 and TRBJ2-2, reads DAMVIQNPRYQVTQFGKPVTLSCSQTLNHNVMYWYQQKSSQAPKLLFHYYDKDFNNEADTPDNFQSRRPNTSFCFLDIRSPGLGDTAMYLCATSRAQNTGELFFGEGSRLTVL.

The table lists this clonotype with a few counts. The rearrangement joins TRBV7-2 to TRBJ2-2, with D tentatively TRBD1 or TRBD2 (5 bases each). V lost 2 bases and J lost 9, with 13 bases in between. The germline V gene encodes CDR1 SGHTA and CDR2 FQGNSA. CDR3 length: 14 residues. CDR3 sequence (DNA): TGTGCCAGCAGCTTACAGGGCGGGTCTCGGGAGCTGTTTTTT. Translating gives CASSLQGGSRELFF.

This clonotype was seen only a few times. The chain recombines TRBV5-1 with TRBJ2-7; D is ambiguous. Per the germline V gene, CDR1 is SGHRS and CDR2 is YFSETQ. The CDR3 runs 13 residues. V dropped 1 base and J dropped 7 bases, with 12 bases sitting between them. CDR3 bases: TGCGCCAGCAGCTTGAATACAGACTGGGAGCAGTACTTC. It codes for CASSLNTDWEQYF.

This clonotype was counted between two and nine times. This chain connects TRBV5-1 to TRBJ1-2; weak D call: TRBD1 (5 bases). The length of the CDR3 is 16 residues. Germline CDR1 reads SGHRS; CDR2 reads YFSETQ. V was shortened by 4 bases and J by 4 bases, with 20 bases between the two germline ends. The CDR3 region is CASSRATARRAYGYTF. The CDR3 coding sequence is TGCGCCAGCAGCCGAGCGACAGCCCGGAGGGCCTATGGCTACACCTTC.

This clonotype was recorded a few times. The CDR3 loop reads CASMSGTDGELFF. The DNA of the CDR3 is TGTGCCAGCATGAGCGGGACGGACGGGGAGCTGTTTTTT. V and J are TRBV14 and TRBJ2-2, with 7 bases lining up with TRBD2. This CDR3 is built from 13 residues. Germline lookup yields CDR1 SGHDN and CDR2 FVKESK. V lost 7 bases, J lost 7 bases, and 6 bases stayed unmatched.

The CDR3: CASSQSLASYEQYF. CDR3 coding DNA: TGTGCCAGCAGCCAATCTCTAGCTTCCTACGAGCAGTACTTC. The genes are TRBV3-1 and TRBJ2-7; D may be TRBD2 (5 bases). From germline, CDR1 is LGHDT and CDR2 YNNKEL (reference sequence). The CDR3 extends over 14 amino acids. Trimming cost V 2 bases and J 1 base, with 9 bases left between them.